A single sample gave rise to the 30 T cell receptor beta chains below, sequenced in a study of blood T cell repertoires in COVID-19. TCRdb's copy holds only in-frame clones and misses some; the assay was immunoSEQ multiplex PCR. The sample has approximately 110,000 clones, roughly 92% seen once; the top ten hold about 2%. Sequences were obtained from peripheral blood. The receptors derive from a man in his fifties with COVID-19, enrolled during active disease.

The V and J genes are TRBV5-1 and TRBJ2-2, with TRBD1 identical over 11 bases. Unmatched junction bases numbered 5, after V lost 4 bases and J lost 0 bases. There are 17 residues in the CDR3. The germline V gene has CDR1 SGHRS and CDR2 YFSETQ. CDR3 sequence (DNA): TGCGCCAGCAGCGTCCCGGGACAGGGGGCGAACACCGGGGAGCTGTTTTTT. Its translation is CASSVPGQGANTGELFF.

The chain combines TRBV7-3 with TRBJ2-5; 7 bases match TRBD2. V was pared by 1 base and J by 2 bases, with 4 bases of the junction left unmatched. The CDR3 loop spans 15 amino acids. Per germline, CDR1 SGHTA and CDR2 FQGTGA. CDR3: CASSLMASGQETQYF. The CDR3 nucleotides read TGTGCCAGCAGCTTAATGGCTAGCGGACAAGAGACCCAGTACTTC.

J is TRBJ2-5 and V is TRBV5-1; 8 nucleotides agree with TRBD1. J was trimmed by 5 bases and V by 1 base; bases with no gene match: 10. Germline V lookup: CDR1 SGHRS, CDR2 YFSETQ. CDR3 length: 16 residues. CDR3 nucleotide sequence: TGCGCCAGCAGCTTGACCCAAGGACAGGGTGGGGAGACCCAGTACTTC. Amino acid sequence: CASSLTQGQGGETQYF.

The chain joins TRBV30 to TRBJ1-1; a possible D gene is TRBD1 (5 bases). CDR3 size: 13 residues. The V gene lost 5 bases and the J gene lost 6 bases, with 16 bases spanning the gap. Germline V gives CDR1 GTSNPN, CDR2 SVGIG (reference sequence). CDR3 sequence reads: CAWAWDGGAEAFF. CDR3 in DNA: TGTGCCTGGGCCTGGGACGGCGGGGCTGAAGCTTTCTTT.

The genes are TRBV30 and TRBJ1-1, with a tentative D call TRBD1 (5 bases). Germline loops: CDR1 GTSNPN, CDR2 SVGIG (reference sequence). The germline V and J ends were trimmed by 0 bases and 5 bases, with 13 bases remaining between them. The CDR3 runs 14 residues. This CDR3 is CAWSVQLGVTEAFF. CDR3 sequence (DNA): TGTGCCTGGAGTGTACAGTTAGGGGTGACTGAAGCTTTCTTT.

The gene calls are TRBV2 and TRBJ2-7, with D maybe TRBD2 (7 bases). V dropped 3 bases and J dropped 5 bases, with 26 bases sitting between them. The CDR3 extends over 18 amino acids. Germline V CDR1 and CDR2: SNHLY, FYNNEI. The CDR3 protein is CASSEGLRGRERSHEQYF. The CDR3 nucleotides are TGTGCCAGCAGTGAGGGTCTGAGGGGGAGGGAGAGATCCCACGAGCAGTACTTC.

J is TRBJ2-5 and V is TRBV7-2, with 8 bases matching TRBD2. The V and J ends lost 5 bases and 5 bases, in that order; junction bases with no gene match: 4. The CDR3 length is 13 residues. Germline-derived CDR1 and CDR2 are SGHTA and FQGNSA. The CDR3 DNA reads as TGTGCCAGCAGCCTTGGACTAGCCGAGACCCAGTACTTC. Its protein is CASSLGLAETQYF.

This sequence joins TRBV5-5 and TRBJ2-1; weak D call: TRBD2 (6 bases). This CDR3 comprises 16 residues. Germline V gives CDR1 SGHKS, CDR2 YYEKEE (reference sequence). The ends were cut back, 6 bases at V and 4 bases at J, with 20 bases in the middle. The CDR3 loop is CASTLRGGNNYNEQFF. DNA for the CDR3: TGTGCCAGCACCCTGAGAGGCGGGAATAATTACAATGAGCAGTTCTTC. Combining the CDR3 with reference TRBV5-5 and TRBJ2-1 gives the whole variable domain DAGVTQSPTHLIKTRGQQVTLRCSPISGHKSVSWYQQVLGQGPQFIFQYYEKEERGRGNFPDRFSARQFPNYSSELNVNALLLGDSALYLCASTLRGGNNYNEQFFGPGTRLTVL.

This clone occurred a few times. The V and J genes are TRBV6-4 and TRBJ1-1; TRBD1 matches 7 bases. With 8 bases clipped from V and 2 bases from J, the junction kept 11 bases outside the gene matches. The CDR3 length is 15 residues. Germline lookup yields CDR1 MRHNA and CDR2 SNTAGT. CDR3 protein: CASRGSSGGNTEAFF. The DNA of the CDR3 is TGTGCCAGCCGTGGGAGTTCAGGGGGTAACACTGAAGCTTTCTTT.

This chain joins TRBV7-6 and TRBJ2-5; D is perhaps TRBD2 (5 bases). Trimming pared 4 bases from V and 5 bases from J, leaving 14 bases between. Germline assignment: CDR1 SGHVS and CDR2 FNYEAQ. The CDR3 contains 14 residues. The CDR3 protein is CASSSYQSGETQYF. The CDR3 region has the DNA TGTGCCAGCAGCTCCTACCAGTCGGGGGAGACCCAGTACTTC.

The CDR3 here is CASSVGAGEAFF. CDR3 coding DNA: TGTGCCAGCAGCGTAGGAGCAGGTGAAGCTTTCTTT. This sequence joins TRBV9 and TRBJ1-1; no reliable D call. CDR3 length: 12 residues. Germline V gene data show CDR1 as SGDLS and CDR2 as YYNGEE. Trimming shortened V by 0 bases and J by 7 bases, and 7 bases separated the two germline ends.

This sequence joins TRBV7-2 and TRBJ1-5; 9 nucleotides line up with TRBD1. Germline V gives CDR1 SGHTA, CDR2 FQGNSA. The CDR3 consists of 16 residues. Trimming at V came to 5 bases and at J to 6 bases, leaving 11 bases not matched to a gene. CDR3 loop: CASSPGPGQGGQPQHF. CDR3 nucleotide sequence: TGTGCCAGCAGCCCCGGACCGGGACAGGGAGGTCAGCCCCAGCATTTT.

Of note for this clone: Additional DNA sequences in this sample encode the identical CDR3. The chain has TRBV19 and TRBJ1-1, with 8 bases identical to TRBD1. The CDR3 covers 16 residues. The V gene's germline CDR1 is LNHDA and CDR2 SQIVND (reference sequence). V lost 4 bases and J lost 1; bases outside the gene matches: 8. DNA of the CDR3: TGTGCCAGTAGTAAGTCCGGCAGGGGGCCGAACACTGAAGCTTTCTTT. Its protein is CASSKSGRGPNTEAFF. Together with reference TRBV19 and TRBJ1-1, the CDR3 gives the full variable domain: DGGITQSPKYLFRKEGQNVTLSCEQNLNHDAMYWYRQDPGQGLRLIYYSQIVNDFQKGDIAEGYSVSREKKESFPLTVTSAQKNPTAFYLCASSKSGRGPNTEAFFGQGTRLTVV.

V and J are TRBV12-2 and TRBJ1-5. TRBV12-2 is a recognized pseudogene. The CDR3 runs to 12 residues. The CDR3 DNA reads as TGTGCAAGTCGCCGAGGCAATCAGCCCCAGCATTTT. This encodes CASRRGNQPQHF.

There are a few counts of this clone. The chain is built from TRBV6-1 and TRBJ2-1; tentatively, D is TRBD2 (5 bases). This CDR3 is built from 15 residues. The V end lost 2 bases, the J end lost 10 bases, and 18 bases lay between the germline ends. Germline V gene sequence: CDR1 MNHNS, CDR2 SASEGT. The CDR3 DNA reads as TGTGCCAGCAGTGAAAGCGACTACCCGTTCAGAGAGCAGTTCTTC. Its translation is CASSESDYPFREQFF.

The chain employs TRBV11-2 and TRBJ2-1; D is unclear. The germline CDR1 and CDR2 sequences are SGHAT and FQNNGV. V dropped 1 base and J dropped 0 bases, with 13 bases sitting between them. There are 17 residues in the CDR3. The CDR3 region has the DNA TGTGCCAGCAGCTTAGTCCCCAGGTCCTTCTCCTACAATGAGCAGTTCTTC. It translates to CASSLVPRSFSYNEQFF.

The chain couples TRBV6-1 to TRBJ1-6; D possibly corresponds to TRBD1 (5 bases). V lost 3 bases, J lost 11 bases, and 8 bases lay in between. This CDR3 has 12 residues. Germline CDR1 MNHNS, CDR2 SASEGT. The chain's CDR3 is CASSESGAPLHF. CDR3 DNA sequence: TGTGCCAGCAGTGAGTCGGGGGCACCCCTCCACTTT.

The V and J genes are TRBV5-1 and TRBJ2-3, with 9 bases fitting TRBD2. Trimming removed 0 bases from V and 0 bases from J; junction bases left unmatched: 8. The CDR3 runs 18 residues. Germline V gene data show CDR1 as SGHRS and CDR2 as YFSETQ. CDR3 DNA: TGCGCCAGCAGCTTGGGAGCGGGAGGAGTCTCTAGCACAGATACGCAGTATTTT. As protein: CASSLGAGGVSSTDTQYF.

The V and J genes are TRBV7-9 and TRBJ1-1; 7 bases agree with TRBD1. The V segment lost 5 bases and the J segment 0 bases; nucleotides outside the gene matches: 6. CDR1 is SEHNR, CDR2 FQNEAQ, per germline (reference sequence). The CDR3 runs 15 residues. This chain's CDR3 is CASSPQGNLNTEAFF. The DNA of the CDR3 is TGTGCCAGCAGCCCACAGGGGAACCTGAACACTGAAGCTTTCTTT.

The chain recombines TRBV18 with TRBJ1-6, with a possible D match to TRBD1 (6 bases). The CDR3 is made up of 15 amino acids. CDR1 is KGHSH and CDR2 is LQKENI in the germline V gene. Trimming stripped 3 bases from V and 9 bases from J, with 15 bases between. The CDR3 loop is CASSPGQGLSSPLHF. CDR3 in DNA: TGTGCCAGCTCACCGGGGCAGGGGTTAAGTTCACCCCTCCACTTT. Variable domain in full (rest from reference TRBV18 and TRBJ1-6): NAGVMQNPRHLVRRRGQEARLRCSPMKGHSHVYWYRQLPEEGLKFMVYLQKENIIDESGMPKERFSAEFPKEGPSILRIQQVVRGDSAAYFCASSPGQGLSSPLHFGNGTRLTVT.

This chain uses TRBV30 with TRBJ1-4, with TRBD1 matching over 7 bases. This CDR3 is 17 amino acids long. Trimming took 1 base from V and 2 from J; bases not matched to a gene: 10. Germline lookup yields CDR1 GTSNPN and CDR2 SVGIG (reference sequence). DNA for the CDR3: TGTGCCTGGAGTGAGTCAAGAGGGGGCGCGACTAATGAAAAACTGTTTTTT. It codes for CAWSESRGGATNEKLFF.

The chain has TRBV18 and TRBJ2-5, with 7 bases aligning to TRBD1. CDR3 length: 15 amino acids. Unmatched junction bases numbered 11, after V lost 6 bases and J lost 4 bases. Germline values: CDR1 KGHSH, CDR2 LQKENI. DNA of the CDR3: TGTGCCAGCTCCAACATAGGACAGGCGGGAGAGACCCAGTACTTC. It translates to CASSNIGQAGETQYF. The full variable domain, in which reference TRBV18 and TRBJ2-5 provide the parts outside the CDR3, is NAGVMQNPRHLVRRRGQEARLRCSPMKGHSHVYWYRQLPEEGLKFMVYLQKENIIDESGMPKERFSAEFPKEGPSILRIQQVVRGDSAAYFCASSNIGQAGETQYFGPGTRLLVL.

J is TRBJ1-1 and V is TRBV15; TRBD1 matches at 7 bases. V shed 1 base and J 6 bases; nucleotides not matched to a gene: 8. Germline values: CDR1 LNHNV, CDR2 YYDKDF (reference sequence). The CDR3 length is 15 residues. For the CDR3, the DNA is TGTGCCACCAGCAGAGCATCCAGGGGGATGGCTGAAGCTTTCTTT. Its translation: CATSRASRGMAEAFF. Full variable domain (outside the CDR3, taken from reference TRBV15 and TRBJ1-1): DAMVIQNPRYQVTQFGKPVTLSCSQTLNHNVMYWYQQKSSQAPKLLFHYYDKDFNNEADTPDNFQSRRPNTSFCFLDIRSPGLGDTAMYLCATSRASRGMAEAFFGQGTRLTVV.

This clone was found a few times. The rearrangement uses TRBV5-4 and TRBJ2-1, with 8 bases lining up with TRBD1. CDR3 length equals 15 residues. Unmatched junction bases numbered 6, after V lost 4 bases and J lost 3 bases. The germline gives CDR1 SGHNT, CDR2 YYREEE (reference sequence). The CDR3, as DNA: TGTGCCAGCAGCCCGAGGACAGGGAACTACAATGAGCAGTTCTTC. Encoded protein: CASSPRTGNYNEQFF.

The chain links TRBV7-9 to TRBJ1-5; unclear D gene. The V end was cut by 5 bases, the J end by 2 bases, with 4 bases between. Germline V CDR1 and CDR2: SEHNR, FQNEAQ (reference sequence). The CDR3 contains 12 residues. This chain's CDR3 is CASSRGNQPQHF. Here the CDR3 DNA reads TGTGCCAGCAGCCGGGGCAATCAGCCCCAGCATTTT.

The CDR3 DNA sequence: TGTGCCTGGATGGGGGGGCGTTATCGTGGGGCCAACGTCCTGACTTTC. Translating it yields CAWMGGRYRGANVLTF. The V gene is TRBV30, the J gene TRBJ2-6, with a weak D call TRBD2 (7 bases). Germline CDR1 GTSNPN, CDR2 SVGIG (reference sequence). The CDR3 has 16 amino acids. V lost 4 bases and J 3 bases, leaving 16 bases between the germline ends.

The rearrangement joins TRBV11-2 to TRBJ2-3; possible D gene TRBD2, 5 bases. Trimming shortened V by 3 bases and J by 0 bases, and 10 bases separated the two germline ends. This CDR3 comprises 15 residues. Germline V gene lookup returns CDR1 SGHAT and CDR2 FQNNGV. The CDR3 reads CASSFGRTSTDTQYF. CDR3 in DNA: TGTGCCAGCAGCTTCGGACGGACTAGCACAGATACGCAGTATTTT.

V gene TRBV11-2 combines with J gene TRBJ2-1; TRBD2 matches 9 bases. The CDR3 covers 15 residues. J gave up 8 bases and V 3 bases, and 8 bases lay outside the gene matches. From germline, CDR1 is SGHAT and CDR2 FQNNGV. CDR3 nucleotide sequence: TGTGCCAGCAGCTTCAGCGGGAGGCAGCTCGATGAGCAGTTCTTC. Residues: CASSFSGRQLDEQFF. The complete variable domain, with remaining parts taken from reference TRBV11-2 and TRBJ2-1, reads EAGVAQSPRYKIIEKRQSVAFWCNPISGHATLYWYQQILGQGPKLLIQFQNNGVVDDSQLPKDRFSAERLKGVDSTLKIQPAKLEDSAVYLCASSFSGRQLDEQFFGPGTRLTVL.

The rearrangement uses TRBV6-1 and TRBJ2-5; tentatively, D is TRBD1 (6 bases). V gave up 3 bases and J gave up 5 bases, with 10 bases separating them. Germline V gene sequence: CDR1 MNHNS, CDR2 SASEGT. This CDR3 is 13 amino acids long. The CDR3 sequence: CASSDTGWETQYF. CDR3 DNA: TGTGCCAGCAGTGACACAGGGTGGGAGACCCAGTACTTC.

This sequence joins TRBV7-9 and TRBJ2-5; D perhaps matches TRBD1 (6 bases). The CDR3 length is 12 residues. CDR1 is SEHNR and CDR2 is FQNEAQ in the germline V gene (reference sequence). With 5 bases removed from V and 4 bases from J, the gap between germline ends came to 8 bases. In nucleotides, the CDR3 is TGTGCCAGCAGCGCAGGGGCAGAGACCCAGTACTTC. This translates into CASSAGAETQYF.